This TCR beta chain was retrieved from a study of CXCR3-negative and CXCR3-positive naive CD8 T cells (dated by TCRdb to about 2019). Study-level background: About 135 million TRB reads were obtained in total, roughly 1.5 +/- 0.3 million reads per library. Diversity and physicochemical repertoire analyses covered under twelve donors pooled from two independent experiments. Naive subsets from about 5 donors and memory cells from 3 donors were included in the TRBV-TRBJ cluster analysis.

Each CD8+ T cell subset was flow-sorted in triplicate, with roughly 330,000 cells per subset placed directly into RLT lysis buffer. Naive CD8+ T cells were defined stringently as CD45RO-CCR7+CD27+CD95- to exclude memory contaminants. Peripheral blood mononuclear cells were isolated from buffy coats by standard density gradient centrifugation. A FACSAria III was used to flow-sort naive CD8+ T cells into CXCR3-negative and CXCR3-positive populations. Total RNA was extracted from sorted cells using an RNeasy Mini Kit. About this clonotype: The specificity of this receptor is unknown.

Paper-wide results and their limitations: Within the same donor, TRBV-TRBJ usage looked similar between naive CXCR3-negative and CXCR3-positive cells, but memory cells had distinct patterns. Repertoire diversity was comparably high in both naive subsets but much lower in memory CD8+ T cells. Because CXCR3 expression was partially decreased after cryopreservation, freshly isolated PBMCs were used for most assays. Because surface CD5, which has been linked to self-reactivity in mice, was comparable between naive subsets, TCR interaction strength was also inferred from TRB CDR3 physicochemical properties. Compared with CXCR3-negative naive cells, CXCR3-positive naive cells had TRB CDR3s with higher hydrophobicity (lower Kidera factor 4), lower energy, and higher strength and volume indices.

From the cysteine through the phenylalanine, the CDR3 covers 16 amino acids. No DNA accompanies this entry. The germline V gene sets CDR1 to SGHVS and CDR2 to FNYEAQ. These reads were obtained on a NextSeq 550. The Human TCR Profiling Kit (MiLaboratory) was used to make UMI-labeled 5' RACE TRB cDNA libraries. cDNA synthesis used the entire amount of extracted RNA, and PCR amplification then used the entire amount of cDNA produced. Libraries were prepared in parallel with an identical number of PCR cycles. In the original analysis: About 50,000 +/- 10,000 unique UMI-labeled TRB cDNA molecules per library were extracted with MIGEC and MiXCR, with at least two reads per UMI required. On average, around 40,000 +/- 10,000 functional in-frame TRB CDR3 nucleotide clonotypes lacking stop codons were found per library. After each sample was downsampled to 5000 UMI-labeled TRB molecules, VDJtools was used to calculate diversity metrics such as normalized Shannon-Wiener and Chao1. VDJtools computed clonotype-size-weighted physicochemical properties of the central five CDR3 residues: interaction energy, strength, volume and Kidera factor 4. Reads reprocessed by TCRdb are summarized as one entry per CDR3 protein sequence, and DNA is absent. The V and J calls follow TCRdb's processing rather than the paper's. The table of this sample itemizes about 120,000 distinct CDR3 sequences. Approximately 0.4% of the sample rests with the top ten.

This TCR derives from a human donor in good health. Some clones in this sample may be carry-over from other donors' samples. The source material was naive CXCR3+ CD8+ T cells from blood. The meaning of the sample's cell subset or site label: CD45RO-CCR7+CD27+CD95- naive CD8+ T cells expressing CXCR3 (TNR3+). The chain is encoded by TRBV7-6 joined to TRBJ2-7. The CDR3 protein is CASSLRASGTCYEQYF.